The clone carrying this T cell receptor beta chain was observed a handful of times. Its antigen is currently unknown. These data originate in a study of T-cell memory formation after mild COVID-19. Whole-study results and caveats: Clones that got smaller from day 15 to 85 had even CD4/CD8, while clones growing later tipped toward CD4+. Some SARS-CoV-2-responding clones were already detected in memory before infection. Among contracting clones, CD4+ were mainly CM/EM and CD8+ enriched in EMRA.

A 5'RACE reaction primed in the constant segment made cDNA libraries of TCR alpha and TCR beta, and these carried sample barcodes and UMIs. TCRdb ran MiXCR on the 5' RACE reads and lists one entry per CDR3 protein. The sample contains about 240,000 distinct CDR3 sequences, over 8.5% of which appear only once. This receptor was taken from a man younger than 35 who had mild COVID-19 (a few samples of this study predate the infection). Cell type and time point are not known. Sequencing was carried out using PBMCs or a T cell subset sorted from them (not recorded which).

The CDR3 protein is CASSPQTGNTEAFF. CDR3 bases: TGTGCCAGCAGTCCTCAGACAGGGAACACTGAAGCTTTCTTT. The chain is built from TRBV6-5 and TRBJ1-1, with a tentative D call TRBD1 (6 bases). The length of the CDR3 is 14 residues. Between the trimmed V and J ends, which lost 5 bases and 1 base, there was a span of 11 bases. Per germline, CDR1 MNHEY and CDR2 SVGAGI.